These 3 T cell receptor beta chains came from one sample sequenced in a study of shared clonotypes between healthy human individuals. The data were produced by immunoSEQ multiplex PCR, yet TCRdb's version contains in-frame clones alone and is incomplete. The sample holds approximately 1,500,000 clones, around 98% seen once. Sequences were obtained from naive CD4+ T cells sorted from blood. Subset here: CD45RA+ positively selected. These receptors came from a man under 40 in good health.

V and J are TRBV7-8 and TRBJ1-2; TRBD1 agrees at 8 bases. V was pared by 0 bases and J by 3 bases, with 3 bases of the junction left unmatched. The germline V gene encodes CDR1 SGHVS and CDR2 FQNEAQ. The CDR3 is made up of 15 amino acids. The CDR3 is CASSLASGGHYGYTF. The CDR3 DNA reads TGTGCCAGCAGCTTAGCCTCAGGGGGCCACTATGGCTACACCTTC.

The V gene is TRBV7-3, the J gene TRBJ2-3; D is uncertain. V dropped 1 base and J dropped 0 bases, with 5 bases sitting between them. Germline V gives CDR1 SGHTA, CDR2 FQGTGA. The length of the CDR3 is 14 residues. The CDR3 loop reads CASSLRASTDTQYF. The DNA of the CDR3 is TGTGCCAGCAGCTTAAGAGCTAGCACAGATACGCAGTATTTT.

This chain connects TRBV28 to TRBJ1-5; 9 nucleotides agree with TRBD1. Losses at the gene ends were 7 bases for V and 1 base for J; bases not matched to a gene: 2. Germline CDR1 MDHEN, CDR2 SYDVKM. This CDR3 comprises 14 residues. CDR3 DNA: TGTGCCAGCAACGGACAGGGGAGCAATCAGCCCCAGCATTTT. Translated, it gives CASNGQGSNQPQHF.